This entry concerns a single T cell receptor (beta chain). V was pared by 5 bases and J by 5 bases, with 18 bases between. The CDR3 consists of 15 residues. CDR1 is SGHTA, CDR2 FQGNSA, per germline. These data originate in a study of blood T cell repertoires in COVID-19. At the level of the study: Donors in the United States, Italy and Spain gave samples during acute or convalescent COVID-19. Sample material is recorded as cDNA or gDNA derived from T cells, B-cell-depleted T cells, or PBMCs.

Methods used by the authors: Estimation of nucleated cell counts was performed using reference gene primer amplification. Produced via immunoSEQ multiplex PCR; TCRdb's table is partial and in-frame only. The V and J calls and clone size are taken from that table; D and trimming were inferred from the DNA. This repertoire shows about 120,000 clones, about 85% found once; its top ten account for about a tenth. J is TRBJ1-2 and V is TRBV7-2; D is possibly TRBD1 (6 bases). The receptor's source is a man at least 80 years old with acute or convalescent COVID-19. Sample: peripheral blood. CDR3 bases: TGTGCCAGCAGCCCCAAGGAGTCAGGGGCTTATGGCTACACCTTC. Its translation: CASSPKESGAYGYTF.